The 32 T cell receptor beta chains reported below all come from one sample, sequenced in a study of shared clonotypes between healthy human individuals. TCRdb's copy holds only in-frame clones and misses some; the assay was immunoSEQ multiplex PCR. The sample includes about 2.5 million clones, roughly 90% seen only once; the top ten take 0.37%. The sequencing sample was made of naive CD4+ T cells from PBMCs. Regarding subset: CD45RA+ positively selected. These receptor sequences come from a man aged 18 to 30 in good health. Some clones in this sample may be carry-over from other donors' samples.

The chain couples TRBV27 to TRBJ1-4; D remains ambiguous. The V gene's germline CDR1 is MNHEY and CDR2 SMNVEV (reference sequence). Trimming took 4 bases from V and 2 from J, leaving 11 bases between them. The CDR3 totals 15 residues. The CDR3 DNA reads TGTGCCAGCAGTTCTAAGTGGAATACTAATGAAAAACTGTTTTTT. It is translated as CASSSKWNTNEKLFF.

This chain connects TRBV7-2 to TRBJ1-2; TRBD1 aligns across 11 bases. V was pared by 5 bases and J by 4 bases, with 6 bases of the junction left unmatched. In germline, CDR1 is SGHTA, CDR2 FQGNSA. The length of the CDR3 is 15 residues. CDR3 sequence: CASSPGQGASYGYTF. In nucleotides, the CDR3 is TGTGCCAGCAGCCCCGGACAGGGGGCGTCCTATGGCTACACCTTC.

The chain uses TRBV2 and TRBJ2-7; unclear D gene. Germline V CDR1 and CDR2: SNHLY, FYNNEI. With 0 bases removed from V and 10 bases from J, the gap between germline ends came to 4 bases. This CDR3 comprises 10 residues. For the CDR3, the DNA is TGTGCCAGCAGTGAAGCGCGACAGTACTTC. Translating gives CASSEARQYF.

The chain employs TRBV6-5 and TRBJ1-6, with 7 bases matching TRBD1. V was pared by 1 base and J by 11 bases, with 8 bases of the junction left unmatched. This CDR3 has 15 residues. Germline V gene data show CDR1 as MNHEY and CDR2 as SVGAGI. CDR3 nucleotide sequence: TGTGCCAGCAGTTACTACGGACAGGCTTCGACACCCCTCCACTTT. This translates into CASSYYGQASTPLHF.

This chain uses TRBV19 with TRBJ2-7; 7 positions agree with TRBD1. This CDR3 contains 16 residues. Germline V CDR1 and CDR2: LNHDA, SQIVND (reference sequence). V lost 5 bases to trimming and J lost 0 bases; unmatched junction nucleotides: 10. The CDR3 nucleotides are TGTGCCAGTAGTTATGATCCGACAGGGCCCTCCTACGAGCAGTACTTC. Amino acid sequence: CASSYDPTGPSYEQYF.

A word on this clone: Additional DNA sequences in this sample encode the identical CDR3. J is TRBJ2-3 and V is TRBV7-3; D unresolved. Between the trimmed V and J ends, which lost 4 bases and 0 bases, there was a span of 5 bases. This CDR3 region has 13 residues. The germline CDR1 and CDR2 sequences are SGHTA and FQGTGA. CDR3 protein: CASSYLSTDTQYF. The CDR3 nucleotides read TGTGCCAGCAGCTATCTGAGCACAGATACGCAGTATTTT.

The CDR3 nucleotides read TGTGCCAGCAGCTTGGCCACAGGGGGCCCAACTGAAGCTTTCTTT. This translates into CASSLATGGPTEAFF. V and J are TRBV5-4 and TRBJ1-1; 9 bases align to TRBD1. This CDR3 has 15 residues. The junction had 5 bases not matched to a gene; V was cut back by 0 bases and J by 5 bases. Per the germline V gene, CDR1 is SGHNT and CDR2 is YYREEE (reference sequence).

This clone appeared a single time. The sample holds other DNA sequences that translate to the same CDR3. CDR3 region: CASSPPLYNEQFF. The DNA of the CDR3 is TGTGCCAGCAGTCCCCCCCTCTACAATGAGCAGTTCTTC. This rearrangement joins TRBV28 to TRBJ2-1; D uncertain. Trimming took 5 bases from V and 3 from J, leaving 8 bases between them. The CDR3 runs to 13 residues. Looked up from germline, CDR1 is MDHEN and CDR2 is SYDVKM.

A note on this clone: The same CDR3 also results from other DNA sequences found in this sample. This rearrangement joins TRBV11-2 to TRBJ2-1; D is unresolved. The germline V and J ends were trimmed by 2 bases and 7 bases, with 6 bases remaining between them. The CDR3 length is 12 residues. CDR1 and CDR2 (germline): SGHAT, FQNNGV. DNA of the CDR3: TGTGCCAGCAGCTTAAAGGGAAATGAGCAGTTCTTC. Amino acids: CASSLKGNEQFF. Full variable domain (remainder filled in from reference TRBV11-2 and TRBJ2-1): EAGVAQSPRYKIIEKRQSVAFWCNPISGHATLYWYQQILGQGPKLLIQFQNNGVVDDSQLPKDRFSAERLKGVDSTLKIQPAKLEDSAVYLCASSLKGNEQFFGPGTRLTVL.

This clone appeared a few times. J is TRBJ2-1 and V is TRBV5-1, with D unresolved. Trimming removed 4 bases at V and 6 bases at J, with 20 bases between. The CDR3 sequence is 16 residues long. CDR1 SGHRS and CDR2 YFSETQ come from the germline V gene. As DNA, the CDR3 is TGCGCCAGCAGCCCTGCCCGGATATCAGCCTCCAATGAGCAGTTCTTC. This sequence encodes CASSPARISASNEQFF.

The chain uses TRBV2 and TRBJ2-7; 7 bases line up with TRBD1. Germline lookup yields CDR1 SNHLY and CDR2 FYNNEI. The CDR3 runs to 14 residues. V dropped 5 bases and J dropped 1; count of bases not matched to a gene: 5. CDR3 sequence (DNA): TGTGCCAGCAGTACAGGGGCCCAATCCTACGAGCAGTACTTC. Translating it yields CASSTGAQSYEQYF.

This chain links TRBV4-1 with TRBJ2-5, with TRBD1 matching 7 bases. With 1 base clipped from V and 1 base from J, the junction kept 3 bases outside the gene matches. The CDR3 extends over 15 amino acids. CDR1 and CDR2 from the germline V gene are MGHRA and YSYEKL. In DNA, the CDR3 is TGCGCCAGCAGCCAAGCTGGGACAGTCCAAGAGACCCAGTACTTC. It codes for CASSQAGTVQETQYF.

V and J are TRBV4-3 and TRBJ2-1; 9 bases map to TRBD2. Germline CDR1 reads LGHNA; CDR2 reads YSLEER. The CDR3 totals 16 residues. Losses at the gene ends were 2 bases for V and 7 bases for J; bases not matched to a gene: 9. CDR3 in DNA: TGCGCCAGCAGCCAATTTAGCGGGAGAGGGGGAAATGAGCAGTTCTTC. Translated: CASSQFSGRGGNEQFF.

This chain joins TRBV27 and TRBJ2-3; 7 nucleotides align to TRBD1. The CDR3 is 14 amino acids. With V trimmed by 0 bases and J by 3 bases, 0 bases remained unmatched. Germline values: CDR1 MNHEY, CDR2 SMNVEV (reference sequence). The CDR3 protein is CASSLSTGTDTQYF. CDR3 DNA: TGTGCCAGCAGTTTATCGACAGGGACAGATACGCAGTATTTT.

J is TRBJ1-4 and V is TRBV27, with TRBD1 identical over 7 bases. Germline V gives CDR1 MNHEY, CDR2 SMNVEV (reference sequence). Losses at the gene ends were 6 bases for V and 0 bases for J; bases not matched to a gene: 10. This CDR3 has 17 residues. CDR3 loop: CASRVGGDRPTNEKLFF. The CDR3 DNA is TGTGCCAGCAGGGTAGGGGGCGATCGACCAACTAATGAAAAACTGTTTTTT.

The chain recombines TRBV9 with TRBJ1-2, with D unresolved. CDR1 is SGDLS and CDR2 is YYNGEE in the germline V gene. There are 17 residues in the CDR3. V was clipped by 0 bases and J by 3 bases, with 18 bases between them. This CDR3 reads CASSVGFGEGKDYGYTF. DNA of the CDR3: TGTGCCAGCAGCGTAGGGTTTGGGGAAGGGAAGGACTATGGCTACACCTTC.

The chain is built from TRBV2 and TRBJ2-2, with D perhaps matching TRBD1 (5 bases). Germline V gene lookup returns CDR1 SNHLY and CDR2 FYNNEI. The CDR3 spans 15 residues. The V and J ends lost 2 bases and 6 bases respectively, with 13 bases between them. The CDR3 is CASSERRGGAGELFF. The CDR3 nucleotides are TGTGCCAGCAGTGAAAGAAGGGGTGGGGCCGGGGAGCTGTTTTTT.

The chain has TRBV7-2 and TRBJ1-1; 8 nucleotides agree with TRBD1. The CDR3 runs to 18 residues. Germline values: CDR1 SGHTA, CDR2 FQGNSA. After removal of 5 bases from V and 4 bases from J, the junction contained 18 bases not matched to a gene. The DNA of the CDR3 is TGTGCCAGCAGCCTGGCGCTAAGACAGGGGAGGGTGGGCACTGAAGCTTTCTTT. Encoded protein: CASSLALRQGRVGTEAFF.

The chain has TRBV9 and TRBJ2-5; 9 bases match TRBD2. Losses at the gene ends were 0 bases for V and 1 base for J; bases not matched to a gene: 4. In germline, CDR1 is SGDLS, CDR2 YYNGEE. The CDR3 is 16 amino acids. CDR3 sequence (DNA): TGTGCCAGCAGCGTAGGGTTGCGGGAGGGCCAAGAGACCCAGTACTTC. Its protein is CASSVGLREGQETQYF.

About this clone: This same CDR3 is encoded by further DNA sequences in the sample. The chain's CDR3 is CASSPRQPYEQYF. CDR3 sequence (DNA): TGTGCCAGCTCACCGAGGCAGCCCTACGAGCAGTACTTC. This chain uses TRBV18 with TRBJ2-7; no clear D. The germline gives CDR1 KGHSH, CDR2 LQKENI. The V end lost 3 bases, the J end lost 2 bases, and 8 bases lay between the germline ends. The CDR3 is 13 residues long.

This clone is a singleton in its sample. The chain employs TRBV7-3 and TRBJ1-1; tentative D call: TRBD1 (6 bases). The V end was cut by 6 bases, the J end by 1 base, with 9 bases between. Looked up from germline, CDR1 is SGHTA and CDR2 is FQGTGA. This CDR3 is 13 amino acids long. The DNA for the CDR3 is TGTGCCAGCAGACTACAGGGGAACACTGAAGCTTTCTTT. Encoded protein: CASRLQGNTEAFF. Combining the CDR3 with reference TRBV7-3 and TRBJ1-1 gives the whole variable domain GAGVSQTPSNKVTEKGKYVELRCDPISGHTALYWYRQSLGQGPEFLIYFQGTGAADDSGLPNDRFFAVRPEGSVSTLKIQRTERGDSAVYLCASRLQGNTEAFFGQGTRLTVV.

This clone was found once. This chain connects TRBV9 to TRBJ2-6, with TRBD1 matching 7 bases. Germline V gives CDR1 SGDLS, CDR2 YYNGEE. The junction had 5 bases not matched to a gene; V was cut back by 4 bases and J by 4 bases. The CDR3 length is 15 residues. DNA of the CDR3: TGTGCCAGCAGCCAACAGGGGACCGGGGCCAACGTCCTGACTTTC. Protein product: CASSQQGTGANVLTF.

V and J are TRBV5-4 and TRBJ2-5; 9 bases are shared with TRBD1. Trimming at V came to 3 bases and at J to 9 bases, leaving 15 bases not matched to a gene. The V gene's germline CDR1 is SGHNT and CDR2 YYREEE (reference sequence). The CDR3 runs to 16 residues. CDR3 region: CASSYQQGALEGSQYF. The DNA for the CDR3 is TGTGCCAGCAGCTACCAACAGGGGGCCCTCGAGGGGTCCCAGTACTTC.

The V and J genes are TRBV19 and TRBJ2-1, with TRBD2 as a possible D gene (5 bases). Deletions cut 6 bases from V and 3 bases from J, with 18 bases between. Germline-derived CDR1 and CDR2 are LNHDA and SQIVND (reference sequence). This CDR3 is built from 16 residues. CDR3 amino acids: CASSDLPGTYYNEQFF. The CDR3 DNA is TGTGCCAGTAGCGATTTACCGGGAACCTACTACAATGAGCAGTTCTTC.

There are a few counts of this clone. This chain's CDR3 is CSVSGTGGEAFF. The CDR3 DNA reads TGCAGCGTCTCAGGGACGGGGGGTGAAGCTTTCTTT. The rearrangement links TRBV29-1 to TRBJ1-1, with a possible D match to TRBD1 (5 bases). CDR3 length: 12 amino acids. Germline V gene lookup returns CDR1 SQVTM and CDR2 ANQGSEA. Trimming took 6 bases from V and 7 from J, leaving 15 bases between them.

The gene calls are TRBV28 and TRBJ1-5; TRBD1 is a possible D gene (5 bases). The CDR3 runs 14 residues. Germline-derived CDR1 and CDR2 are MDHEN and SYDVKM. Between the trimmed V and J ends, which lost 3 bases and 4 bases, there was a span of 10 bases. CDR3 region: CASSFDSGNQPQHF. The DNA of the CDR3 is TGTGCCAGCAGTTTTGACAGTGGGAATCAGCCCCAGCATTTT.

The chain employs TRBV9 and TRBJ2-6; D call uncertain. This CDR3 has 18 amino acids. V was trimmed by 0 bases and J by 1 base, leaving 14 bases between them. In germline, CDR1 is SGDLS, CDR2 YYNGEE. CDR3 loop: CASSVVGSPLSGANVLTF. The CDR3 region has the DNA TGTGCCAGCAGCGTAGTTGGGTCACCCCTTTCTGGGGCCAACGTCCTGACTTTC.

As DNA, the CDR3 is TGTGCCAGCAGCGCGGACAACACCGGGGAGCTGTTTTTT. The encoded protein is CASSADNTGELFF. V gene TRBV7-7 combines with J gene TRBJ2-2, with unresolved D. CDR3 length: 13 amino acids. Germline-derived CDR1 and CDR2 are SSHAT and FNYEAQ (reference sequence). Trimming removed 5 bases from V and 2 bases from J, with 6 bases in between.

The V call is TRBV28, the J call TRBJ2-7, with TRBD2 matching 9 bases. J was trimmed by 5 bases and V by 5 bases; bases with no gene match: 7. Germline loops: CDR1 MDHEN, CDR2 SYDVKM. The CDR3 has 14 amino acids. CDR3 region: CASSVAGVIHEQYF. The CDR3, as DNA: TGTGCCAGCAGTGTAGCGGGAGTAATCCACGAGCAGTACTTC.

This clone appeared once. V usage is TRBV11-3 and J usage is TRBJ2-4; maybe TRBD2 (6 bases). The CDR3 totals 14 residues. Trimming stripped 5 bases from V and 3 bases from J, with 11 bases between. Germline V lookup: CDR1 SGHNT, CDR2 YENEEA. The CDR3 region is CASSLTGLKNIQYF. In DNA, the CDR3 is TGTGCCAGCAGCCTGACGGGACTCAAAAACATTCAGTACTTC.

The chain is built from TRBV7-8 and TRBJ1-5; unclear D gene. This CDR3 is 15 amino acids long. Deletions cut 4 bases from V and 3 bases from J, with 13 bases between. The germline V gene has CDR1 SGHVS and CDR2 FQNEAQ. CDR3 sequence (DNA): TGTGCCAGCAGCTCCCTTAGCAGAAACAATCAGCCCCAGCATTTT. It is translated as CASSSLSRNNQPQHF.

The chain carries TRBV11-1 and TRBJ2-5, with D perhaps matching TRBD1 or TRBD2 (5 bases each). The CDR3 sequence is 13 residues long. Germline lookup yields CDR1 SGHAT and CDR2 FQDESV (reference sequence). With 5 bases removed from V and 5 bases from J, the gap between germline ends came to 12 bases. The CDR3 DNA follows: TGTGCCAGCAGCCCGGGACCTTTGGAGACCCAGTACTTC. Residues: CASSPGPLETQYF. Using reference TRBV11-1 and TRBJ2-5 for the parts outside the CDR3, the full variable domain is EAEVAQSPRYKITEKSQAVAFWCDPISGHATLYWYRQILGQGPELLVQFQDESVVDDSQLPKDRFSAERLKGVDSTLKIQPAELGDSAMYLCASSPGPLETQYFGPGTRLLVL.